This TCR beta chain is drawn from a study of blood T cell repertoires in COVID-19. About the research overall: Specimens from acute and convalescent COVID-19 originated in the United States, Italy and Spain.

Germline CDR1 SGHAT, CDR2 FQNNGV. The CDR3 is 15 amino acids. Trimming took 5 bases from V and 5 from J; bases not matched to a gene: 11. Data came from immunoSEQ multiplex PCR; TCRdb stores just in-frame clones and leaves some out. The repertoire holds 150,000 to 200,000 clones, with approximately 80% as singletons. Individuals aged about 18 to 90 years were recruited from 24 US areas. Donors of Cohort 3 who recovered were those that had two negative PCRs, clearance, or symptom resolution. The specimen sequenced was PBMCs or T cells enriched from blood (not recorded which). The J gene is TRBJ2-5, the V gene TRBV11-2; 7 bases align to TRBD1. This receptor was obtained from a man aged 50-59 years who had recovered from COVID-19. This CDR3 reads CASSRTGTEGETQYF. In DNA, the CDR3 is TGTGCCAGCAGCCGTACCGGGACAGAGGGGGAGACCCAGTACTTC.